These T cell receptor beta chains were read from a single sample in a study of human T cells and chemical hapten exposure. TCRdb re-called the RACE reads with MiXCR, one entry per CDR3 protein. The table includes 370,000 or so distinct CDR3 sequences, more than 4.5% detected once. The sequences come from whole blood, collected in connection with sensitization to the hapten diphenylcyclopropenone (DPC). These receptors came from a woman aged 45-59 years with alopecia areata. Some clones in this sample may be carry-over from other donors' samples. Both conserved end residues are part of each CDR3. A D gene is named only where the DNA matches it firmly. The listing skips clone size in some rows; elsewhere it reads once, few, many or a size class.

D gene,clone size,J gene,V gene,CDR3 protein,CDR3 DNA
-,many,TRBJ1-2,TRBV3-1,CASSQGPANYGYTF,TGTGCCAGCAGCCAGGGACCCGCTAACTATGGCTACACCTTC
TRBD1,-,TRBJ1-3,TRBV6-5,CASRPDRGQGNTIYF,TGTGCCAGCAGACCGGACAGGGGGCAAGGAAACACCATATATTTT
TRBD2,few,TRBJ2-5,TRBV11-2,CASSPGTSGGVETQYF,TGTGCCAGCAGCCCCGGGACTAGCGGGGGGGTTGAGACCCAGTACTTC
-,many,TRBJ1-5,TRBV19,CASRGQALQSNQPQHF,TGTGCTTCCCGTGGGCAGGCCCTACAGAGCAATCAGCCCCAGCATTTT
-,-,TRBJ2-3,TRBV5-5,CASSPWAYTDTQYF,TGTGCCAGCAGCCCTTGGGCATACACAGATACGCAGTATTTT
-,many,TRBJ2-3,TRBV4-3,CASSQGERFLGTQYF,TGCGCCAGCAGCCAAGGGGAACGGTTCCTGGGTACGCAGTATTTT
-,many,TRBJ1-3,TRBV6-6,CASSYEGNTIYF,TGTGCCAGCAGTTATGAGGGAAACACCATATATTTT
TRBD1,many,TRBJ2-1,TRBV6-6,CASTFNTGGAHEQFF,TGTGCCAGCACCTTCAACACAGGGGGCGCGCATGAGCAGTTCTTC
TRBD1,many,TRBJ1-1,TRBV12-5,CASGGQGLEAFF,TGTGCTAGTGGGGGACAGGGGTTAGAAGCTTTCTTT
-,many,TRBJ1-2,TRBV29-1,CSVEEAGPANYGYTF,TGCAGCGTTGAAGAGGCAGGGCCGGCCAACTATGGCTACACCTTC
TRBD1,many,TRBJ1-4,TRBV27,CASSYNRGEKLFF,TGTGCCAGCAGTTACAACAGGGGCGAAAAACTGTTTTTT
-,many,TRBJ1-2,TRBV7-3,CASSGGEGYTF,TGTGCCAGCAGTGGGGGAGAGGGCTACACCTTC
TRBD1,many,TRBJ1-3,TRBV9,CASSLTGISGNTIYF,TGTGCCAGCAGCTTGACAGGGATCTCTGGAAACACCATATATTTT
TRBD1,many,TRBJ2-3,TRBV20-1,CSARDNRDRGRTDTQYF,TGCAGTGCTAGAGATAATCGAGACAGGGGAAGAACAGATACGCAGTATTTT
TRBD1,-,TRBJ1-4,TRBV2,CASSDRQGEEKLFF,TGTGCCAGCAGTGATCGACAGGGTGAAGAAAAACTGTTTTTT
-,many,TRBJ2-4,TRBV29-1,CSVEEGRKPKNIQYF,TGCAGCGTTGAGGAGGGGCGCAAGCCCAAAAACATTCAGTACTTC
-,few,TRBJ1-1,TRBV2,CASARQRGTEAFF,TGTGCCAGCGCCAGACAGAGGGGGACTGAAGCTTTCTTT
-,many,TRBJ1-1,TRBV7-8,CASSSLGGATEAFF,TGTGCCAGCAGCTCCCTGGGGGGTGCCACTGAAGCTTTCTTT
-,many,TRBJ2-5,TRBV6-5,CASRSRGASLRETQYF,TGTGCCAGCCGCTCAAGGGGTGCCTCCCTTCGAGAGACCCAGTACTTC
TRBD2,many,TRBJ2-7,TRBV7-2,CASSLESGDSYEQYF,TGTGCCAGCAGCTTAGAGAGCGGGGACTCCTACGAGCAGTACTTC
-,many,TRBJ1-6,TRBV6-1,CASSSQGGNNSPLHF,TGTGCCAGCAGTTCCCAGGGTGGAAATAATTCACCCCTCCACTTT
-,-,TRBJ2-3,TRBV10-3,CAISESRTARSTDTQYF,TGTGCCATCAGTGAGTCCCGGACGGCCCGTTCCACAGATACGCAGTATTTT
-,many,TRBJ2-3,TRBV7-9,CASNLGHFTDTQYF,TGTGCCAGCAACTTAGGACACTTCACAGATACGCAGTATTTT
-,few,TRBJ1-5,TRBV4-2,CASSLRDSQGGNQPQHF,TGTGCCAGCAGCCTCCGAGACAGTCAGGGTGGCAATCAGCCCCAGCATTTT
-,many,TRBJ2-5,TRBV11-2,CASSALGGTGETQYF,TGTGCCAGCAGCGCCCTTGGAGGGACGGGAGAGACCCAGTACTTC
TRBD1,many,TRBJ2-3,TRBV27,CASSLGQTQYF,TGTGCCAGCAGTTTGGGACAGACGCAGTATTTT
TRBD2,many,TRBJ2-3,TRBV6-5,CASSSAGGRHTQYF,TGTGCCAGCAGTTCCGCCGGGGGGAGGCATACGCAGTATTTT
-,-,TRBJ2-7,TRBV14,CASSQYKFGFHYEQYF,TGTGCCAGCAGCCAATATAAGTTCGGGTTCCACTACGAGCAGTACTTC
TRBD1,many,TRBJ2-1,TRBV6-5,CASSTGGSYNEQFF,TGTGCCAGCAGTACAGGGGGATCATACAATGAGCAGTTCTTC
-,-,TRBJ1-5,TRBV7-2,CASSPGRGGQPQHF,TGTGCCAGCAGCCCCGGGAGGGGCGGACAGCCCCAGCATTTT
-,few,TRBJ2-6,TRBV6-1,CASSEDISGANVLTF,TGTGCCAGCAGTGAGGATATCTCTGGGGCCAACGTCCTGACTTTC
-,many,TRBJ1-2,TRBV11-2,CASSLESTGKHGYTF,TGTGCCAGCAGCTTAGAGTCTACAGGGAAACATGGCTACACCTTC
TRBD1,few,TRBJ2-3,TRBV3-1,CASSAITGAVTDTQYF,TGTGCCAGCAGCGCTATCACAGGGGCGGTAACAGATACGCAGTATTTT
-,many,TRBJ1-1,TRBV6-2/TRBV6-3,CASSSWGTEAFF,TGTGCCAGCAGCTCGTGGGGGACTGAAGCTTTCTTT
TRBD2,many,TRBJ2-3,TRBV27,CASSLSSAGVTDTQYF,TGTGCCAGCAGTTTATCGAGCGCGGGGGTCACAGATACGCAGTATTTT
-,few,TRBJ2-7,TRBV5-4,CASSLDAGKAYEQYF,TGTGCCAGCAGCTTAGATGCGGGGAAGGCCTACGAGCAGTACTTC
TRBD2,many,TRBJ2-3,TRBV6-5,CASKTSGPDTQYF,TGTGCCAGCAAGACTAGCGGGCCAGATACGCAGTATTTT
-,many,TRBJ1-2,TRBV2,CASSVAGLNYGYTF,TGTGCCAGCAGTGTGGCGGGCCTTAACTATGGCTACACCTTC
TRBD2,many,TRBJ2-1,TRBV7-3,CASSLSGGVLSEQFF,TGTGCCAGCAGCCTCAGCGGGGGGGTACTCAGTGAGCAGTTCTTC
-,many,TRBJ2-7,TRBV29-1,CSVGETTREQYF,TGCAGCGTAGGAGAGACTACTCGCGAGCAGTACTTC
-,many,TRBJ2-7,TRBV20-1,CSASHTEGYEQYF,TGCAGTGCTAGTCATACGGAGGGGTACGAGCAGTACTTC
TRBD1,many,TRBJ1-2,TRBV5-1,CASSLDRGSYGYTF,TGCGCCAGCAGCTTGGACAGGGGATCCTATGGCTACACCTTC
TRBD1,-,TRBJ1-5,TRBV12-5,CASGFRVGQGTAQPQHF,TGTGCTAGTGGTTTCAGGGTGGGACAGGGCACGGCTCAGCCCCAGCATTTT
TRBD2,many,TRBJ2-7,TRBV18,CASSPKFREGIVEQYF,TGTGCCAGCTCACCAAAGTTTCGGGAGGGAATAGTCGAGCAGTACTTC
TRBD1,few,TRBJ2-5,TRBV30,CAWSVRTGAPGAQYF,TGTGCCTGGAGTGTTCGGACAGGGGCCCCCGGGGCCCAGTACTTC
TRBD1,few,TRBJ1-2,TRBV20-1,CSARGGRDSFYGYTF,TGCAGTGCTAGGGGGGGCCGGGACAGCTTCTATGGCTACACCTTC
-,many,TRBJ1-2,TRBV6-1,CASTRLNNYGYTF,TGTGCCAGCACACGTCTAAATAACTATGGCTACACCTTC
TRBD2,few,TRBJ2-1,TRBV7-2,CASSLLGRAPNEQFF,TGTGCCAGCAGCCTTCTCGGGAGGGCCCCCAATGAGCAGTTCTTC
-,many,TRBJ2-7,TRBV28,CASSLLGLYYEQYF,TGTGCCAGCAGTTTACTGGGACTCTACTACGAGCAGTACTTC
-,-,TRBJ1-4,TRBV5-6,CASSVGSVKLFF,TGTGCCAGCAGTGTGGGGAGCGTGAAACTGTTTTTT
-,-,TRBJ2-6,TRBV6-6,CATRGTGANVLTF,TGTGCCACCAGGGGAACCGGGGCCAACGTCCTGACTTTC
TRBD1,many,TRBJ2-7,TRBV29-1,CSVEIRGQGAYEQYF,TGCAGCGTAGAAATCCGGGGACAGGGGGCCTACGAGCAGTACTTC
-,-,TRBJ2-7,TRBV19,CASSTAGFSYEQYF,TGTGCCAGTAGTACTGCGGGTTTCTCCTACGAGCAGTACTTC
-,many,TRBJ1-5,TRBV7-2,CASSFGHDQPQHF,TGTGCCAGCAGCTTTGGGCACGATCAGCCCCAGCATTTT
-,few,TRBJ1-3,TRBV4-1,CASSQVSTPRSGNTIYF,TGCGCCAGCAGCCAAGTTTCTACTCCCCGCTCTGGAAACACCATATATTTT
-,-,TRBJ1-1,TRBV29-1,CSVVPGRVDNTEAFF,TGCAGCGTTGTACCCGGAAGGGTGGACAACACTGAAGCTTTCTTT
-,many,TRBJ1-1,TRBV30,CAWSGGSLTSEAFF,TGTGCCTGGAGTGGGGGTTCTCTAACGTCTGAAGCTTTCTTT
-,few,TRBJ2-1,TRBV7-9,CASSLAGPLFYNEQFF,TGTGCCAGCAGCTTAGCGGGACCCTTGTTCTACAATGAGCAGTTCTTC
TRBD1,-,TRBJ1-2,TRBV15,CATSGQGRLSYGYTF,TGTGCCACCAGCGGACAGGGGAGACTGAGCTATGGCTACACCTTC
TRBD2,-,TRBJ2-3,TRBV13,CASTTSGSGDTQYF,TGTGCCAGCACCACTAGCGGGAGTGGGGATACGCAGTATTTT